This TCR beta chain was recovered during a study of blood T cell repertoires in COVID-19. Turning to the study itself: The United States, Italy and Spain were the sources of the acute and convalescent COVID-19 samples.

This CDR3 is built from 14 residues. Germline V gene data show CDR1 as MNHNS and CDR2 as SASEGT. Trimming took 2 bases from V and 2 from J, leaving 9 bases between them. Profiled with immunoSEQ multiplex PCR; TCRdb holds only in-frame clones, not every one. Here the sample spans fewer than 350,000 clones, about 90% being singletons. The chain has TRBV6-1 and TRBJ2-5; D perhaps matches TRBD2 (5 bases). The sample taken for sequencing was peripheral blood. The clonotype comes from a woman between 25 and 40 years old with COVID-19, enrolled during active disease. The CDR3 nucleotides read TGTGCCAGCAGTGAAACCGGGGATCAAGAGACCCAGTACTTC. Its translation is CASSETGDQETQYF.